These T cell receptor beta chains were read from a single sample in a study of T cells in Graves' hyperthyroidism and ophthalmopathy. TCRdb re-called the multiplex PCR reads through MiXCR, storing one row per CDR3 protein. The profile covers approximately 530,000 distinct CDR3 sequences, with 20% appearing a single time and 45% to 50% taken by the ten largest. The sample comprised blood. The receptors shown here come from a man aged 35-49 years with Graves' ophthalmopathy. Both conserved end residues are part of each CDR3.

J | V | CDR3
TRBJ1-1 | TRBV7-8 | CASRQSWVNTEAFF
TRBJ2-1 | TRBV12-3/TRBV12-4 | CASSPGTGVRGYEQFF
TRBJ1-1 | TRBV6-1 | CASSEEGRRLAFF
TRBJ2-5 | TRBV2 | CASSDQGTSGETQYF
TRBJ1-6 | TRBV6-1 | CASTRTSNSPLHF
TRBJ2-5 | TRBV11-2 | CASSLGFIETQYF
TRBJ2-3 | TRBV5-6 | CASSHYHTDTQYF
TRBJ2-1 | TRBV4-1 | CASSQRPGQGGDEQFF
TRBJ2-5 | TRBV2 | CASTGLASGARGVETQYF
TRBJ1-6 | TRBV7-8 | CASSIRDGFRNSPLHF
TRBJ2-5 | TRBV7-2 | CASSPYRIQYF
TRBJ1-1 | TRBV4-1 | CASSQPGRYTEAFF
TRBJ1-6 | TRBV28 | CASSLARDNSPLHF
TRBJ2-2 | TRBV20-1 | CSASAGLAGGNTGELFF
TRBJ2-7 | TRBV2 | CASSEEWGEQYF
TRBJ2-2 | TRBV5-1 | CASSPLAGARTGELFF
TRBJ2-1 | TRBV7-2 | CASSQGQGGHEQFF
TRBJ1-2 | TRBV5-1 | CASSPVAGTQYGYTF
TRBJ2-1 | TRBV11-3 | CASSMGGGLGEQFF
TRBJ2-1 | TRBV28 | CASIPRGFHNEQFF
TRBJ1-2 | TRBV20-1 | CSARVVYGYTF
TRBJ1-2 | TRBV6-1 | CASTQGQFYGYTF
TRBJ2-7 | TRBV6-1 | CASTGNEQYF
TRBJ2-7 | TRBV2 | CASSEALGQSYEQYF
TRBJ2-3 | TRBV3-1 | CASSQDRGSAFTDTQYF
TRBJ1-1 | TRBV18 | CASSLDSGKAFF
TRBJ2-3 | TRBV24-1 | CATSDRDNTDTQYF
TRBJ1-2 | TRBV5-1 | CASSNGPVGTF
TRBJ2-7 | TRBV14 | CASSHKGTEGRRTPYEQYF
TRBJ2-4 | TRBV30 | CAWRQGGWGKNIQYF
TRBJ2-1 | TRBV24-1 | CATSGGSVLNEQFF
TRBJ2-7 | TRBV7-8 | CASSLGLAGFAYEQYF
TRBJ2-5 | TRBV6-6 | CASSYLTETSGSNWKTQYF
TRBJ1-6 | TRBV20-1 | CSASEGNNSPLHF
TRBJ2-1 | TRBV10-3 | CAISESTGRASSNEQFF
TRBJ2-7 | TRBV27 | CASSFKPSGYEQYF
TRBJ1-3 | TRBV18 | CASSQLDGNSGNTIYF
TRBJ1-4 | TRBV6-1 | CASGETGANEKLFF
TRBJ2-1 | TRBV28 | CASSYRPNEQFF
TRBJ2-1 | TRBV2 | CASTDWSSYNEQFF
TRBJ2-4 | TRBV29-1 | CSVVREAKNIQYF
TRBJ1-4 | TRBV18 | CASSPGTVGEKLFF
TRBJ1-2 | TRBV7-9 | CASSPSGRNGGEYGYTF
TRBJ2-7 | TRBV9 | CASSPRSGLAYEQYF
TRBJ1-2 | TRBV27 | CASSFQYQDRTYGYTF
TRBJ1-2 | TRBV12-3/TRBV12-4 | CASSWTNSGGYTF
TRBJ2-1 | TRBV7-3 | CASSLSPGGYNEQFF
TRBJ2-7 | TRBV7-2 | CASRAGTSGRYGYEQYF
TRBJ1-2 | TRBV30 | CAWSSTWRGNHYGYTF